The T cell receptor beta chain under discussion was sequenced for a study of cytomegalovirus exposure and HLA in healthy donors. A note on this clone: Its antigen remains unknown.

The PCR made use of 60 Vbeta and 13 Jbeta primers. TCRdb keeps only in-frame clones here, not all; method: immunoSEQ multiplex PCR. Of 100,000 or so clones listed, roughly two thirds are singletons. Broader study findings: Roughly uniform sequencing depth across donors was assumed, possibly incorrectly. In a later analysis, donors in an Asian-associated ancestry cluster reportedly had fewer N-insertions in productive TCRs than the cohort mean. When analyzed later, the rates of TCR association showed variation by HLA locus, with DRB1 the most and HLA-C the fewest.

V dropped 1 base and J dropped 7; count of bases not matched to a gene: 5. The CDR3 is made up of 14 amino acids. Germline CDR1 and CDR2: SGHTA and FQGTGA. Specimen: PBMCs. The chain links TRBV7-3 to TRBJ2-5, with 8 positions matching TRBD2. This TCR came from a man in his forties or fifties in good health and CMV-seronegative. The CDR3 nucleotides read TGTGCCAGCAGCTTAAAGGCCCGGGGGGGGACCCAGTACTTC. Protein: CASSLKARGGTQYF.